Presented here are 24 T cell receptor beta chains from one specimen sequenced in a study of shared clonotypes between healthy human individuals. Generated by immunoSEQ multiplex PCR, the TCRdb table keeps only in-frame clones and is missing some. The sample consists of some 980,000 clones, over 75% of them appearing once. Source material: memory CD4+ T cells sorted from blood. Sample subset: CD45RA-negative fraction. Receptor source: a man aged 18-30 years in good health.

The chain couples TRBV7-2 to TRBJ2-1; perhaps TRBD2 as D (5 bases). CDR3 length: 12 residues. V shed 5 bases and J shed 8 bases, with 10 bases lying between them. In germline, CDR1 is SGHTA, CDR2 FQGNSA. The CDR3: CASSPHGDEQFF. The CDR3 nucleotides read TGTGCCAGCAGCCCCCACGGGGATGAGCAGTTCTTC.

This chain links TRBV7-2 with TRBJ2-1, with a weak D call TRBD2 (7 bases). V gave up 5 bases and J gave up 3 bases, with 17 bases separating them. From germline, CDR1 is SGHTA and CDR2 FQGNSA. This CDR3 contains 16 residues. CDR3 protein: CASSRGGGAVYNEQFF. As DNA, the CDR3 is TGTGCCAGCAGCCGAGGTGGGGGGGCCGTCTACAATGAGCAGTTCTTC.

V usage is TRBV5-4 and J usage is TRBJ2-3, with 7 positions matching TRBD2. The CDR3 runs 14 residues. V lost 9 bases, J lost 1 base, and 8 bases stayed unmatched. Germline values: CDR1 SGHNT, CDR2 YYREEE (reference sequence). CDR3 sequence reads: CATLDAGGTDTQYF. For the CDR3, the DNA is TGTGCCACCCTAGACGCGGGGGGCACAGATACGCAGTATTTT.

The chain joins TRBV29-1 to TRBJ2-1, with 10 positions matching TRBD1. The germline V gene encodes CDR1 SQVTM and CDR2 ANQGSEA. V was clipped by 7 bases and J by 12 bases; unmatched bases: 18. CDR3 size: 15 residues. CDR3 nucleotide sequence: TGCAGCGCTGCCCTCCGGGACAGGGGCTTCCGGGTGCAGTTCTTC. Protein product: CSAALRDRGFRVQFF.

The chain recombines TRBV7-2 with TRBJ2-7; possibly TRBD1 for D (6 bases). Germline V gene data show CDR1 as SGHTA and CDR2 as FQGNSA. The V and J ends lost 1 base and 0 bases respectively, with 10 bases between them. The CDR3 runs to 15 residues. CDR3 in DNA: TGTGCCAGCAGCTTAGTTGTGGGGGCCTCCTACGAGCAGTACTTC. It translates to CASSLVVGASYEQYF.

This sequence joins TRBV5-6 and TRBJ2-5; 7 bases are shared with TRBD2. V lost 3 bases to trimming and J lost 7 bases; unmatched junction nucleotides: 9. There are 14 residues in the CDR3. The germline V gene encodes CDR1 SGHDT and CDR2 YYEEEE. The DNA of the CDR3 is TGTGCCAGCAGCTCGGGACTAATAGGCGGGACCCAGTACTTC. This translates into CASSSGLIGGTQYF. The full variable domain, with the rest looked up from reference TRBV5-6 and TRBJ2-5, is DAGVTQSPTHLIKTRGQQVTLRCSPKSGHDTVSWYQQALGQGPQFIFQYYEEEERQRGNFPDRFSGHQFPNYSSELNVNALLLGDSALYLCASSSGLIGGTQYFGPGTRLLVL.

The chain carries TRBV7-9 and TRBJ1-6; no definite D call. Trimming removed 1 base at V and 10 bases at J, with 8 bases between. CDR1 is SEHNR and CDR2 is FQNEAQ in the germline V gene (reference sequence). CDR3 length: 13 residues. The CDR3: CASSLGEASPLHF. The CDR3 DNA reads TGTGCCAGCAGCTTAGGCGAGGCGTCACCCCTCCACTTT. Variable domain in full (rest from reference TRBV7-9 and TRBJ1-6): DTGVSQNPRHKITKRGQNVTFRCDPISEHNRLYWYRQTLGQGPEFLTYFQNEAQLEKSRLLSDRFSAERPKGSFSTLEIQRTEQGDSAMYLCASSLGEASPLHFGNGTRLTVT.

The CDR3 reads CASSDKTVGGTDTQYF. Written as DNA, the CDR3 is TGCGCCAGCAGCGATAAGACAGTAGGAGGCACAGATACGCAGTATTTT. The chain is built from TRBV5-1 and TRBJ2-3; a weak D match, TRBD1 (5 bases). The CDR3 sequence is 16 residues long. Trimming removed 4 bases from V and 1 base from J, with 16 bases in between. Germline V gene sequence: CDR1 SGHRS, CDR2 YFSETQ.

The CDR3 here is CASSQSPQATDTQYF. CDR3 nucleotide sequence: TGCGCCAGCAGCCAATCCCCACAGGCCACAGATACGCAGTATTTT. J is TRBJ2-3 and V is TRBV4-1, with TRBD1 as a possible D gene (5 bases). The V gene's germline CDR1 is MGHRA and CDR2 YSYEKL. V lost 2 bases and J lost 2, with 11 bases in between. This CDR3 contains 15 residues.

The V gene is TRBV7-2, the J gene TRBJ1-1; D not resolved. The CDR3 spans 13 residues. Trimming left V 4 bases short and J 0 bases short, with 6 bases between. CDR1 and CDR2 from the germline V gene are SGHTA and FQGNSA. CDR3: CASSSSMNTEAFF. The CDR3 region has the DNA TGTGCCAGCAGCTCGTCAATGAACACTGAAGCTTTCTTT.

The gene calls are TRBV27 and TRBJ2-7; TRBD2 matches 8 bases. Trimming at V came to 5 bases and at J to 1 base, leaving 10 bases not matched to a gene. CDR3 size: 16 residues. The germline V gene encodes CDR1 MNHEY and CDR2 SMNVEV (reference sequence). The CDR3 DNA is TGTGCCAGCAGTCAATTCACCGGGGGGGATTCCTACGAGCAGTACTTC. This translates into CASSQFTGGDSYEQYF.

This clone has only a few counts. This chain uses TRBV5-1 with TRBJ2-3; D unresolved. CDR3 size: 14 residues. Germline V gene data show CDR1 as SGHRS and CDR2 as YFSETQ. V was cut by 5 bases and J by 0 bases, with 10 bases left in between. CDR3 sequence reads: CASSDVTSTDTQYF. CDR3 nucleotide sequence: TGCGCCAGCAGTGACGTTACTAGCACAGATACGCAGTATTTT.

V is TRBV5-4 and J is TRBJ2-3; 10 bases align to TRBD2. This CDR3 has 15 amino acids. Germline V gives CDR1 SGHNT, CDR2 YYREEE (reference sequence). The V segment lost 1 base and the J segment 5 bases; nucleotides outside the gene matches: 4. The CDR3 sequence is CASSLPQRGGDTQYF. Here the CDR3 DNA reads TGTGCCAGCAGCTTGCCCCAGCGGGGGGGAGATACGCAGTATTTT.

The J gene is TRBJ2-7, the V gene TRBV7-2, with 9 bases matching TRBD2. The CDR3 has 17 residues. The V segment lost 5 bases and the J segment 4 bases; nucleotides outside the gene matches: 15. Germline V gene lookup returns CDR1 SGHTA and CDR2 FQGNSA. Written as DNA, the CDR3 is TGTGCCAGCAGCCATCGGATAGCGGGAGACCGGGGATACGAGCAGTACTTC. Its translation: CASSHRIAGDRGYEQYF.

This clone was seen only once. V gene TRBV28 combines with J gene TRBJ1-2; maybe TRBD1 (5 bases). V lost 6 bases to trimming and J lost 0 bases, with 14 bases between them. Germline V gene sequence: CDR1 MDHEN, CDR2 SYDVKM. The CDR3 is 15 amino acids. In DNA form, the CDR3 reads TGTGCCAGCAGAGGGGAATTGGGGGCTAACTATGGCTACACCTTC. Residues: CASRGELGANYGYTF.

The rearrangement uses TRBV28 and TRBJ1-2; possibly TRBD1 for D (5 bases). The CDR3 is 15 amino acids. Trimming stripped 1 base from V and 4 bases from J, with 13 bases between. Germline CDR1 MDHEN, CDR2 SYDVKM. The CDR3 DNA reads as TGTGCCAGCAGTTTATTTCCTGGAGACAGCTATGGCTACACCTTC. Translation gives CASSLFPGDSYGYTF.

The chain couples TRBV6-4 to TRBJ2-1; 9 nucleotides agree with TRBD2. CDR1 is MRHNA, CDR2 SNTAGT, per germline. V dropped 8 bases and J dropped 7; count of bases not matched to a gene: 9. The length of the CDR3 is 14 residues. The CDR3 sequence: CASSQASGTNEQFF. The CDR3 bases are TGTGCCAGCTCCCAGGCTAGCGGGACGAATGAGCAGTTCTTC.

This clone was seen ten or more times. V and J are TRBV2 and TRBJ1-2; a possible D gene is TRBD1 (5 bases). The V gene lost 7 bases and the J gene lost 7 bases, with 19 bases spanning the gap. The CDR3 consists of 14 residues. Germline V gene data show CDR1 as SNHLY and CDR2 as FYNNEI. The CDR3 region has the DNA TGTGCCAGCACAGTCGGTGGCAGGGTGGGTGGCTACACCTTC. Translating gives CASTVGGRVGGYTF.

The chain employs TRBV7-2 and TRBJ1-5; 8 bases are shared with TRBD1. The CDR3 totals 16 residues. Germline V gene lookup returns CDR1 SGHTA and CDR2 FQGNSA. V shed 4 bases and J 4 bases; nucleotides not matched to a gene: 9. The CDR3 DNA follows: TGTGCCAGCAGCTCCTCCCAGACAGGGGCTAATCAGCCCCAGCATTTT. Amino acids: CASSSSQTGANQPQHF.

This clone was seen a few times. The genes are TRBV28 and TRBJ1-2, with unresolved D. Germline-derived CDR1 and CDR2 are MDHEN and SYDVKM. The CDR3 extends over 13 amino acids. Trimming shortened V by 6 bases and J by 0 bases, and 8 bases separated the two germline ends. The DNA for the CDR3 is TGTGCCAGCAGGTCCGGACCTAACTATGGCTACACCTTC. It specifies CASRSGPNYGYTF.

This clone was counted between two and nine times. V gene TRBV2 combines with J gene TRBJ1-2; weak D call: TRBD1 (5 bases). Trimming removed 9 bases at V and 0 bases at J, with 20 bases between. CDR1 is SNHLY and CDR2 is FYNNEI in the germline V gene. This CDR3 region has 16 residues. DNA for the CDR3: TGTGCCAGACAAAGAAACCCCAGGGTAGCTAACTATGGCTACACCTTC. Its protein product is CARQRNPRVANYGYTF.

The V call is TRBV2, the J call TRBJ1-1; D perhaps matches TRBD1 (6 bases). Per germline, CDR1 SNHLY and CDR2 FYNNEI. The CDR3 has 15 residues. V lost 6 bases and J 0 bases, leaving 14 bases between the germline ends. The CDR3 region is CASRGGRNMNTEAFF. The DNA of the CDR3 is TGTGCCAGCAGAGGGGGACGTAACATGAACACTGAAGCTTTCTTT.

V and J are TRBV11-2 and TRBJ2-2; 8 bases line up with TRBD2. Germline assignment: CDR1 SGHAT and CDR2 FQNNGV. The trim removed 7 bases at V and 4 bases at J, leaving 14 bases unmatched. The CDR3 spans 17 residues. The CDR3 nucleotides read TGTGCCAGCACAAAGACCGTTGGACTAGCCCTCACCGGGGAGCTGTTTTTT. Amino acids: CASTKTVGLALTGELFF. The full variable domain, rest sourced from reference TRBV11-2 and TRBJ2-2, is EAGVAQSPRYKIIEKRQSVAFWCNPISGHATLYWYQQILGQGPKLLIQFQNNGVVDDSQLPKDRFSAERLKGVDSTLKIQPAKLEDSAVYLCASTKTVGLALTGELFFGEGSRLTVL.

This clone appeared once. A clone one base away is much larger, so this may be a read error. This chain links TRBV7-8 with TRBJ1-4; no firm D call. The germline V gene has CDR1 SGHVS and CDR2 FQNEAQ. V was cut by 3 bases and J by 2 bases, with 1 base left in between. The CDR3 spans 12 residues. CDR3 sequence reads: CASSLTNEKLFF. The CDR3 region has the DNA TGTGCCAGCAGCTTGACTAATGAAAAACTGTTTTTT. The whole variable domain, filled in from reference TRBV7-8 and TRBJ1-4, reads GAGVSQSPRYKVAKRGQDVALRCDPISGHVSLFWYQQALGQGPEFLTYFQNEAQLDKSGLPSDRFFAERPEGSVSTLKIQRTQQEDSAVYLCASSLTNEKLFFGSGTQLSVL.